These T cell receptor beta chains were read from a single sample in a study of blood T cells in healthy people across ages. One entry per CDR3 protein results from TCRdb running MiXCR on the 5' RACE reads. This table holds around 1,000,000 distinct CDR3 sequences, under 30% found once. These data were also reused for a study on T cells of mothers and their children.

The material sequenced was blood. The receptors shown here come from a girl aged 2 to 10 in good health. CDR3s include the opening cysteine and the closing phenylalanine or tryptophan. Each record gives: J gene, V gene, D gene, clone size, CDR3 protein, CDR3 DNA. D genes are given only for firm matches. The size of a clone is reported for some rows only, either as once, few or many, or as a class for expanded clones.

j_gene: TRBJ2-1; v_gene: TRBV10-3; d_gene: TRBD1; abundance: NA; CDR3aa: CAIGQGARDEQFF; CDR3nt: TGTGCCATCGGACAGGGAGCACGCGATGAGCAGTTCTTC
j_gene: TRBJ2-1; v_gene: TRBV7-9; d_gene: TRBD2; abundance: few; CDR3aa: CASSLGLAGRFAEQFF; CDR3nt: TGTGCCAGCAGCCTCGGACTAGCGGGAAGGTTTGCTGAGCAGTTCTTC
j_gene: TRBJ1-1; v_gene: TRBV5-1; d_gene: NA; abundance: NA; CDR3aa: CASSPGRITLPEAFF; CDR3nt: TGCGCCAGCAGCCCGGGTCGGATTACCCTTCCGGAAGCTTTCTTT
j_gene: TRBJ2-1; v_gene: TRBV7-3; d_gene: TRBD2; abundance: NA; CDR3aa: CASSLTSGGTSSYNEQFF; CDR3nt: TGTGCCAGCAGCTTGACTAGCGGGGGGACCAGCTCCTACAATGAGCAGTTCTTC
j_gene: TRBJ1-2; v_gene: TRBV28; d_gene: NA; abundance: NA; CDR3aa: CASTPLGTGTYGYTF; CDR3nt: TGTGCCAGCACTCCCTTGGGGACGGGCACTTATGGCTACACCTTC
j_gene: TRBJ2-5; v_gene: TRBV7-2; d_gene: NA; abundance: NA; CDR3aa: CASSLRGREKETQYF; CDR3nt: TGTGCCAGCAGCTTACGGGGCAGAGAAAAAGAGACCCAGTACTTC
j_gene: TRBJ2-1; v_gene: TRBV27; d_gene: NA; abundance: few; CDR3aa: CASSLYEGKEQFF; CDR3nt: TGTGCCAGCAGTTTATACGAGGGAAAAGAGCAGTTCTTC
j_gene: TRBJ2-3; v_gene: TRBV4-2; d_gene: TRBD2; abundance: NA; CDR3aa: CASSQATSGTDTQYF; CDR3nt: TGTGCCAGCAGCCAAGCGACTAGCGGCACAGATACGCAGTATTTT
j_gene: TRBJ2-5; v_gene: TRBV15; d_gene: TRBD1; abundance: NA; CDR3aa: CATSNARGTGKAELTQYF; CDR3nt: TGTGCCACCAGTAATGCCCGCGGGACAGGGAAGGCAGAGTTGACCCAGTACTTC
j_gene: TRBJ2-3; v_gene: TRBV9; d_gene: NA; abundance: NA; CDR3aa: CASSPRAGDTQYF; CDR3nt: TGTGCCAGCAGTCCCAGGGCGGGCGATACGCAGTATTTT
j_gene: TRBJ1-4; v_gene: TRBV5-1; d_gene: TRBD1; abundance: NA; CDR3aa: CASRTTGDEKLFF; CDR3nt: TGCGCCAGCAGAACTACAGGGGATGAAAAACTGTTTTTT
j_gene: TRBJ2-7; v_gene: TRBV5-1; d_gene: NA; abundance: NA; CDR3aa: CASTGDPGTYEQYF; CDR3nt: TGCGCCAGCACGGGAGACCCGGGAACCTACGAGCAGTACTTC
j_gene: TRBJ1-1; v_gene: TRBV5-6; d_gene: TRBD1; abundance: few; CDR3aa: CASSLWSTGTGRNTEAFF; CDR3nt: TGTGCCAGCAGCTTGTGGTCTACGGGGACAGGGAGGAACACTGAAGCTTTCTTT
j_gene: TRBJ2-5; v_gene: TRBV7-9; d_gene: TRBD2; abundance: NA; CDR3aa: CASSPWTSGVLQETQYF; CDR3nt: TGTGCCAGCAGCCCATGGACTAGCGGGGTGTTACAAGAGACCCAGTACTTC
j_gene: TRBJ2-4; v_gene: TRBV5-6; d_gene: NA; abundance: NA; CDR3aa: CASSLRAGNLAKNIQYF; CDR3nt: TGTGCCAGCAGCTTGCGCGCTGGCAACCTAGCCAAAAACATTCAGTACTTC
j_gene: TRBJ1-4; v_gene: TRBV28; d_gene: TRBD1; abundance: once; CDR3aa: CASTETGVEKLFF; CDR3nt: TGTGCCAGTACTGAGACAGGGGTTGAAAAACTGTTTTTT
j_gene: TRBJ2-3; v_gene: TRBV5-1; d_gene: NA; abundance: NA; CDR3aa: CASSLVLNSDTQYF; CDR3nt: TGCGCCAGCAGCTTGGTTCTAAATTCAGATACGCAGTATTTT
j_gene: TRBJ2-7; v_gene: TRBV18; d_gene: TRBD2; abundance: few; CDR3aa: CASSPQPSGGYEQYF; CDR3nt: TGTGCCAGCTCACCACAGCCTAGCGGGGGTTACGAGCAGTACTTC
j_gene: TRBJ1-3; v_gene: TRBV29-1; d_gene: NA; abundance: few; CDR3aa: CSVTGSSGNTIYF; CDR3nt: TGCAGCGTAACGGGGAGCTCTGGAAACACCATATATTTT
j_gene: TRBJ2-7; v_gene: TRBV6-5; d_gene: NA; abundance: NA; CDR3aa: CASSYLSAESYEQYF; CDR3nt: TGTGCCAGCAGTTACCTCTCAGCGGAATCCTACGAGCAGTACTTC
j_gene: TRBJ2-4; v_gene: TRBV7-2; d_gene: NA; abundance: NA; CDR3aa: CASRIAAIQYF; CDR3nt: TGTGCCAGCAGGATTGCAGCCATTCAGTACTTC
j_gene: TRBJ2-3; v_gene: TRBV7-2; d_gene: NA; abundance: NA; CDR3aa: CASSLGRGQSTDTQYF; CDR3nt: TGTGCCAGCAGCTTAGGGCGGGGGCAGAGCACAGATACGCAGTATTTT
j_gene: TRBJ2-1; v_gene: TRBV24-1; d_gene: NA; abundance: NA; CDR3aa: CATSDSGWGDEQFF; CDR3nt: TGTGCCACCAGTGATTCTGGCTGGGGGGATGAGCAGTTCTTC
j_gene: TRBJ2-5; v_gene: TRBV12-3/TRBV12-4; d_gene: TRBD2; abundance: NA; CDR3aa: CASTYGGAGETQYF; CDR3nt: TGTGCCAGCACTTACGGGGGGGCAGGGGAGACCCAGTACTTC
j_gene: TRBJ2-5; v_gene: TRBV28; d_gene: NA; abundance: NA; CDR3aa: CASSFRQTETQYF; CDR3nt: TGTGCCAGCAGTTTTCGGCAGACAGAGACCCAGTACTTC
j_gene: TRBJ2-4; v_gene: TRBV5-4; d_gene: NA; abundance: few; CDR3aa: CASSSGGAAKNIQYF; CDR3nt: TGTGCCAGCAGCTCTGGAGGGGCGGCCAAAAACATTCAGTACTTC
j_gene: TRBJ2-3; v_gene: TRBV29-1; d_gene: NA; abundance: few; CDR3aa: CSVGVPSTDTQYF; CDR3nt: TGCAGCGTTGGTGTACCTAGCACAGATACGCAGTATTTT
j_gene: TRBJ2-2; v_gene: TRBV7-2; d_gene: NA; abundance: NA; CDR3aa: CASSLLSAGELFF; CDR3nt: TGTGCCAGCAGCTTACTTTCGGCTGGGGAGCTGTTTTTT
j_gene: TRBJ1-2; v_gene: TRBV20-1; d_gene: TRBD1; abundance: NA; CDR3aa: CSVSTGGSKVYGYTF; CDR3nt: TGCAGTGTCTCGACAGGGGGCTCGAAGGTCTATGGCTACACCTTC
j_gene: TRBJ2-5; v_gene: TRBV12-3/TRBV12-4; d_gene: NA; abundance: NA; CDR3aa: CASSRAPGRQETQYF; CDR3nt: TGTGCCAGCAGTCGGGCACCGGGGAGGCAAGAGACCCAGTACTTC
j_gene: TRBJ2-7; v_gene: TRBV7-9; d_gene: NA; abundance: few; CDR3aa: CASSFGSNEQYF; CDR3nt: TGTGCCAGCAGCTTCGGGAGCAACGAGCAGTACTTC
j_gene: TRBJ2-5; v_gene: TRBV10-3; d_gene: NA; abundance: few; CDR3aa: CAISGPNSPSKETQYF; CDR3nt: TGTGCCATCAGTGGCCCTAACTCGCCCTCAAAAGAGACCCAGTACTTC
j_gene: TRBJ2-7; v_gene: TRBV28; d_gene: NA; abundance: few; CDR3aa: CASSGGVGPREQYF; CDR3nt: TGTGCCAGCAGTGGAGGGGTTGGCCCTAGGGAGCAGTACTTC
j_gene: TRBJ2-3; v_gene: TRBV10-3; d_gene: NA; abundance: few; CDR3aa: CAINTGGTQYF; CDR3nt: TGTGCCATCAATACAGGAGGGACGCAGTATTTT
j_gene: TRBJ1-6; v_gene: TRBV5-1; d_gene: TRBD1; abundance: NA; CDR3aa: CASSYGTGDSPLHF; CDR3nt: TGCGCCAGCAGCTACGGGACAGGCGATTCACCCCTCCACTTT
j_gene: TRBJ1-1; v_gene: TRBV5-1; d_gene: NA; abundance: NA; CDR3aa: CASSREQGVNTEAFF; CDR3nt: TGCGCCAGCAGCCGGGAACAGGGCGTTAACACTGAAGCTTTCTTT
j_gene: TRBJ2-3; v_gene: TRBV9; d_gene: NA; abundance: NA; CDR3aa: CASSAGISTDTQYF; CDR3nt: TGTGCCAGCAGCGCCGGGATTAGCACAGATACGCAGTATTTT
j_gene: TRBJ1-5; v_gene: TRBV2; d_gene: NA; abundance: NA; CDR3aa: CASSEDQTALNQPQHF; CDR3nt: TGTGCCAGCAGTGAAGATCAGACGGCACTCAATCAGCCCCAGCATTTT
j_gene: TRBJ1-2; v_gene: TRBV7-9; d_gene: NA; abundance: NA; CDR3aa: CASRAGTAYGYTF; CDR3nt: TGTGCCAGCAGAGCTGGGACGGCCTATGGCTACACCTTC
j_gene: TRBJ2-7; v_gene: TRBV5-1; d_gene: TRBD1; abundance: few; CDR3aa: CASSLGATGTSYEQYF; CDR3nt: TGCGCCAGCAGCTTAGGGGCGACAGGGACCTCCTACGAGCAGTACTTC
j_gene: TRBJ2-6; v_gene: TRBV6-5; d_gene: NA; abundance: NA; CDR3aa: CASSYSGNSGANVLTF; CDR3nt: TGTGCCAGCAGTTACTCGGGGAACTCTGGGGCCAACGTCCTGACTTTC
j_gene: TRBJ2-1; v_gene: TRBV7-2; d_gene: NA; abundance: few; CDR3aa: CASSPHQGTRQFF; CDR3nt: TGTGCCAGCAGCCCACACCAGGGAACTCGGCAGTTCTTC
j_gene: TRBJ2-1; v_gene: TRBV12-5; d_gene: NA; abundance: NA; CDR3aa: CASGGLALKTFEQFF; CDR3nt: TGTGCTAGTGGTGGCTTAGCGCTTAAAACCTTTGAGCAGTTCTTC
j_gene: TRBJ1-1; v_gene: TRBV29-1; d_gene: NA; abundance: few; CDR3aa: CSVESRSTEAFF; CDR3nt: TGCAGCGTTGAGTCTCGGAGCACTGAAGCTTTCTTT
j_gene: TRBJ2-4; v_gene: TRBV28; d_gene: NA; abundance: NA; CDR3aa: CASSYGDSDKNIQYF; CDR3nt: TGTGCCAGCAGTTATGGGGATTCTGACAAAAACATTCAGTACTTC
j_gene: TRBJ2-5; v_gene: TRBV9; d_gene: NA; abundance: NA; CDR3aa: CASSGSGSQETQYF; CDR3nt: TGTGCCAGCAGCGGCAGCGGAAGCCAAGAGACCCAGTACTTC